A single sample gave rise to the 10 T cell receptor beta chains below, sequenced in a study of vaccination and CD4 T cells after COVID-19. The Oncomine TCR Beta short-read assay was what sequenced the DNA obtained from cultured CD4+ T cells. MiXCR was run by TCRdb on the PCR reads, yielding one entry per CDR3 protein. The table shows around 15,000 distinct CDR3 sequences, with about 60% occurring only once. Their specific antigens are unknown. Treatment here: 10-day PBMC culture with coronavirus spike peptide pools or control peptides (ViraFEST assay). Sequenced material: CD4+ T cells from blood, cultured in vitro. The source is a human donor who had recovered from COVID-19.

In its sample, this clonotype was seen a few times. The chain has TRBV20-1 and TRBJ2-1, with 11 positions matching TRBD2. V lost 0 bases to trimming and J lost 8 bases; unmatched junction nucleotides: 12. The CDR3 runs to 17 residues. The germline V gene encodes CDR1 DFQATT and CDR2 SNEGSKA (reference sequence). The CDR3 DNA reads TGCAGTGCTAGAGATCGGGGCACTAGCGGGAGCTATCATGAGCAGTTCTTC. Residues: CSARDRGTSGSYHEQFF.

V usage is TRBV11-3 and J usage is TRBJ2-5; D is ambiguous. The V gene's germline CDR1 is SGHNT and CDR2 YENEEA. CDR3 length: 13 amino acids. V gave up 1 base and J gave up 5 bases, with 8 bases separating them. CDR3 DNA sequence: TGTGCCAGCAGCTTAGTCAGGACGGAGACCCAGTACTTC. Protein: CASSLVRTETQYF.

About this clonotype itself: Relative to the germline gene, one junction end is altered; a read error may explain this. The chain links TRBV12-3 or TRBV12-4 to TRBJ1-1, with unresolved D. This CDR3 contains 14 residues. CDR3: CASSLNPQNTEALF. CDR3 sequence (DNA): TGTGCCAGCAGTTTAAATCCTCAGAACACTGAAGCTCTCTTT.

This clonotype was recorded a few times. J is TRBJ2-3 and V is TRBV20-1; 8 positions agree with TRBD1. V trimming: 3 bases; J trimming: 5 bases; junction bases outside the gene matches: 13. Germline V CDR1 and CDR2: DFQATT, SNEGSKA (reference sequence). The CDR3 totals 16 residues. The CDR3 DNA reads TGCAGTGCTAGCCGCAGACATGGACAGGGAATAGATACGCAGTATTTT. As protein: CSASRRHGQGIDTQYF.

The chain couples TRBV10-1 to TRBJ1-1, with D unresolved. Trimming left V 4 bases short and J 5 bases short, with 11 bases between. Germline lookup yields CDR1 WNHNN and CDR2 SYGVQD (reference sequence). This CDR3 is built from 13 residues. CDR3 loop: CASSVDGWTEAFF. The CDR3 coding sequence is TGCGCCAGCAGTGTGGACGGGTGGACTGAAGCTTTCTTT.

The chain links TRBV10-3 to TRBJ2-3; 14 bases map to TRBD2. Germline V lookup: CDR1 ENHRY, CDR2 SYGVKD. J lost 5 bases, V lost 4 bases, and 8 bases had no gene match. This CDR3 spans 17 amino acids. CDR3 coding DNA: TGTGCCATCAGTGGATACCGACTAGCGGGAGGGAAAGATACGCAGTATTTT. Residues: CAISGYRLAGGKDTQYF.

The chain joins TRBV10-3 to TRBJ2-7; a possible D gene is TRBD2 (5 bases). The CDR3 contains 14 residues. The V end lost 1 base, the J end lost 1 base, and 8 bases lay between the germline ends. CDR1 ENHRY and CDR2 SYGVKD come from the germline V gene. For the CDR3, the DNA is TGTGCCATCAGTGAGTTTGGAGGATCCTACGAGCAGTACTTC. It encodes CAISEFGGSYEQYF.

This clonotype has more than one count but fewer than ten. In DNA form, the CDR3 reads TGTGCCAGCAGCTCGACCTTTCGAGGGGAGACCCAGTACTTC. This codes for CASSSTFRGETQYF. The V call is TRBV11-3, the J call TRBJ2-5; TRBD2 is a possible D gene (5 bases). The CDR3 spans 14 residues. Germline V CDR1 and CDR2: SGHNT, YENEEA. The V gene lost 4 bases and the J gene lost 5 bases, with 14 bases spanning the gap.

The V call is TRBV7-6, the J call TRBJ2-3; no clear D gene. The V end was cut by 4 bases, the J end by 2 bases, with 16 bases between. Looked up from germline, CDR1 is SGHVS and CDR2 is FNYEAQ. The CDR3 totals 16 residues. In nucleotides, the CDR3 is TGTGCCAGCAGCTCCGGAATCTCGCGTTACACAGATACGCAGTATTTT. This gives the protein CASSSGISRYTDTQYF.

V is TRBV2 and J is TRBJ1-2, with TRBD1 as a possible D gene (6 bases). V was cut by 5 bases and J by 2 bases, with 9 bases left in between. This CDR3 comprises 13 residues. Germline CDR1 is SNHLY and CDR2 is FYNNEI. The CDR3 here is CASSPQGNYGYTF. CDR3 in DNA: TGTGCCAGCAGTCCACAGGGAAACTATGGCTACACCTTC.